The clone carrying this T cell receptor beta chain was detected only a few times. This entry is derived from a study of blood T cell repertoires in COVID-19. The table came from immunoSEQ multiplex PCR; TCRdb's copy has only in-frame clones and leaves some out. Here the sample spans fewer than 350,000 clones, 70% to 90% being singletons. This clonotype was sampled from a man between 25 and 39 years old who had recovered from COVID-19. What was sequenced was PBMCs or T cells enriched from blood (not recorded which).

In DNA, the CDR3 is TGTGCCAGCAGAGCTCCGGGGAATGGCAACTATGGCTACACCTTC. This gives the protein CASRAPGNGNYGYTF. This sequence joins TRBV9 and TRBJ1-2; D unresolved. This CDR3 has 15 residues. In germline, CDR1 is SGDLS, CDR2 YYNGEE. The V gene lost 5 bases and the J gene lost 2 bases, with 16 bases spanning the gap.